This T cell receptor beta chain was obtained from a study of T cell responses to AZD1222 COVID-19 vaccine. This clone came up a few times. Antigen: not known. Sequencing used immunoSEQ multiplex PCR; TCRdb keeps in-frame clones, though not all of them. The table includes about 53,000 clones, 84% detected once. Trimming cost V 2 bases and J 3 bases, with 10 bases left between them. The CDR3 runs 14 residues. Germline CDR1 MDHEN, CDR2 SYDVKM. Regarding the study as a whole: Clonal diversity was possibly underestimated, and white British individuals and females predominated among donors. It was only after the peak T cell response that any repertoires were sampled. Nearly half of unique spike-specific TCRs reportedly avoided B.1.351 and B.1.1.7 mutated regions. Recipients of two AZD1222 doses showed rising Spike-specific TCR breadth and depth.

This TCR was recovered from an adult in good health. This chain links TRBV28 with TRBJ1-1, with unresolved D. The sequenced sample was peripheral blood, obtained on day 0 of AZD1222 vaccination. CDR3 protein: CASSLIRQDTEAFF. The CDR3 nucleotides read TGTGCCAGCAGTTTAATTCGTCAGGACACTGAAGCTTTCTTT.